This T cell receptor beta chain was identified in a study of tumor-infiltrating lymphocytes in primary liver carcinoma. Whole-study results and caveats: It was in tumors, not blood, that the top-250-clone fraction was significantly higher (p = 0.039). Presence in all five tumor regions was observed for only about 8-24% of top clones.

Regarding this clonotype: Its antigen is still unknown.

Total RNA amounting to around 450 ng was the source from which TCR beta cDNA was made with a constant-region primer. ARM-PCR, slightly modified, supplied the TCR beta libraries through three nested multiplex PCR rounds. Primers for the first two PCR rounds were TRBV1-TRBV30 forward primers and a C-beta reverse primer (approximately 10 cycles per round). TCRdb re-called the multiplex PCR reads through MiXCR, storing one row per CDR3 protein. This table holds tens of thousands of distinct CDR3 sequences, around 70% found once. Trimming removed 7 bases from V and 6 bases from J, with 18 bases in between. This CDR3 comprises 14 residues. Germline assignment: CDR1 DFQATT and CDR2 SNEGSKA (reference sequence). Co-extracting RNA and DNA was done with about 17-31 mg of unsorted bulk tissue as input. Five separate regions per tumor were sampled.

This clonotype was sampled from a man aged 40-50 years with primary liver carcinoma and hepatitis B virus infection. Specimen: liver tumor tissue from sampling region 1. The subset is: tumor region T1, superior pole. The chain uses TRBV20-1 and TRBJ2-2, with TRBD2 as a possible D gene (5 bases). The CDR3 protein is CSGRTAAGAGELFF. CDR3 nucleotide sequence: TGCAGTGGCCGGACGGCTGCGGGCGCCGGGGAGCTGTTTTTT.